The entry that follows covers one TCR beta chain sequence. Primers included in the PCR were 60 Vbeta and 13 Jbeta primers. Clones were read by immunoSEQ multiplex PCR, and TCRdb kept only the in-frame ones, dropping some. The sample holds some 120,000 clones, around 79% seen once. This record comes from a study of cytomegalovirus exposure and HLA in healthy donors. CDR3 size: 13 residues. Unmatched junction bases numbered 4, after V lost 6 bases and J lost 4 bases. Per the germline V gene, CDR1 is MNHEY and CDR2 is SMNVEV (reference sequence). What was sequenced was PBMCs. The chain carries TRBV27 and TRBJ2-3; 7 positions agree with TRBD1. The source is a woman between 40 and 55 years old in good health and CMV-seronegative. DNA of the CDR3: TGTGCCAGCAGGGTAGGGGGCGCAGATACGCAGTATTTT. This encodes CASRVGGADTQYF.